What follows is one T cell receptor (beta chain) and its context. TCRbeta library construction was performed incorporating unique molecular identifiers. TCRdb reanalysed the PCR reads using MiXCR and keeps one entry per CDR3 protein. The sample records some 640,000 distinct CDR3 sequences, approximately 17% being singletons. This sample stems from a study of T-cell reconstitution after alpha-beta-depleted transplantation in children. V gave up 4 bases and J gave up 8 bases, with 14 bases separating them. The CDR3 is 12 residues long. Germline CDR1 reads DFQATT; CDR2 reads SNEGSKA (reference sequence).

The material sequenced was PBMCs from the stem cell graft donor, taken from the stem cell graft. The receptor was isolated from a human donor who donated a stem cell graft to a child with acute myeloid leukemia. J is TRBJ1-2 and V is TRBV20-1; D call uncertain. Here the CDR3 DNA reads TGCAGTGCTACCGCCCGGTCTCACGGCTACACCTTC. Encoded protein: CSATARSHGYTF.